This paragraph reports one T cell receptor beta chain. Trimming took 2 bases from V and 12 from J, leaving 14 bases between them. Per the germline V gene, CDR1 is SEHNR and CDR2 is FQNEAQ (reference sequence). CDR3 length: 13 residues. This entry is derived from a study of cytomegalovirus exposure and HLA in healthy donors. The PCR used 60 Vbeta and 13 Jbeta primers. Using immunoSEQ multiplex PCR, the repertoire was profiled, and TCRdb retains in-frame clones only, with some absent. Its table lists under 70,000 clones. The TCR comes from a woman between 25 and 40 years old in good health and CMV-seropositive. The chain couples TRBV7-9 to TRBJ2-1; maybe TRBD2 (6 bases). Specimen: PBMCs. The CDR3 protein is CASSLNPRGAQFF. The CDR3 bases are TGTGCCAGCAGCTTAAACCCTCGCGGGGCGCAGTTCTTC. Combining the CDR3 with reference TRBV7-9 and TRBJ2-1 gives the whole variable domain DTGVSQNPRHKITKRGQNVTFRCDPISEHNRLYWYRQTLGQGPEFLTYFQNEAQLEKSRLLSDRFSAERPKGSFSTLEIQRTEQGDSAMYLCASSLNPRGAQFFGPGTRLTVL.